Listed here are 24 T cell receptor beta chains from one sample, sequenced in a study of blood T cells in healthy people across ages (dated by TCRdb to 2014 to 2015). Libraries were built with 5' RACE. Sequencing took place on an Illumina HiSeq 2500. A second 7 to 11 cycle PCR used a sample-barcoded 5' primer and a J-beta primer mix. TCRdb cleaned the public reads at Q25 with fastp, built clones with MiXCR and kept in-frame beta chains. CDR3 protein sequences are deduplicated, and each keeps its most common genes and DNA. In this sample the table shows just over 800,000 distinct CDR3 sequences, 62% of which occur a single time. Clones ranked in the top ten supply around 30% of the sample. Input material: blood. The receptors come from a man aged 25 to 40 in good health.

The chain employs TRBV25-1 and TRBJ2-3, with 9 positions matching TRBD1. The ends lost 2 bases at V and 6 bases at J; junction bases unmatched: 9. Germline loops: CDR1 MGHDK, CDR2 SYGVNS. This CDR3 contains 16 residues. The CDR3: CASSELWGQGSDTQYF. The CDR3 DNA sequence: TGTGCCAGCAGTGAACTTTGGGGACAGGGATCGGATACGCAGTATTTT.

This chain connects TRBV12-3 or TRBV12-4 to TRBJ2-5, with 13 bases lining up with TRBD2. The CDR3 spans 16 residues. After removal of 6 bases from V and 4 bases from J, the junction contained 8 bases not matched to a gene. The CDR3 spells CASSGTSGVGAETQYF. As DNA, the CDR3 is TGTGCCAGCAGCGGGACTAGCGGGGTCGGGGCAGAGACCCAGTACTTC.

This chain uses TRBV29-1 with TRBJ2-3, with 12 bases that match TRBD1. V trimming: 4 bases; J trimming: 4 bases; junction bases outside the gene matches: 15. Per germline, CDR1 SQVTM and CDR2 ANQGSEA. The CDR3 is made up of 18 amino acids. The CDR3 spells CSVVRVSGTGGKADTQYF. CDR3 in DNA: TGCAGCGTTGTTAGAGTATCCGGGACAGGGGGCAAGGCAGATACGCAGTATTTT.

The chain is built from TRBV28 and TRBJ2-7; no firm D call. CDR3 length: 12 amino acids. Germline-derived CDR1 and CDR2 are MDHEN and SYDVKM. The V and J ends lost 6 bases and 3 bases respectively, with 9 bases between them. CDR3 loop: CASRPPNYEQYF. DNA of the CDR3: TGTGCCAGCAGACCCCCGAACTACGAGCAGTACTTC.

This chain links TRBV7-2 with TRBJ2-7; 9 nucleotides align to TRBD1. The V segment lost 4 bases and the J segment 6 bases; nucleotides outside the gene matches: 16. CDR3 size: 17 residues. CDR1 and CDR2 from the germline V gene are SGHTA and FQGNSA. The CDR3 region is CASSSQGGGTGIGEQYF. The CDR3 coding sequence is TGTGCCAGCAGCTCCCAAGGAGGAGGGACAGGGATAGGCGAGCAGTACTTC. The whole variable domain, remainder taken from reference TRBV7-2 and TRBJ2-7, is GAGVSQSPSNKVTEKGKDVELRCDPISGHTALYWYRQSLGQGLEFLIYFQGNSAPDKSGLPSDRFSAERTGGSVSTLTIQRTQQEDSAVYLCASSSQGGGTGIGEQYFGPGTRLTVT.

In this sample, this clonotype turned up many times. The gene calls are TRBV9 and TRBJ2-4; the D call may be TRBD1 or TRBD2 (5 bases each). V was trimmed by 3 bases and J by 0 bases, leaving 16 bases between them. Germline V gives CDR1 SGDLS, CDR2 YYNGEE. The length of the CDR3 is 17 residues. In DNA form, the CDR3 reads TGTGCCAGCAGCGAGGGAGTGGGGGTTCTAGCCAAAAACATTCAGTACTTC. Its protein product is CASSEGVGVLAKNIQYF.

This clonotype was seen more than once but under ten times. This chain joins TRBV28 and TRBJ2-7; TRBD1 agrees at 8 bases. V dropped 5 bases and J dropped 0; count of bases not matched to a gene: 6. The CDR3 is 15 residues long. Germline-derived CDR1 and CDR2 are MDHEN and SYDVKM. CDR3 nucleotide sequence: TGTGCCAGCAGTCGACCGGGACAGGCCTCCTACGAGCAGTACTTC. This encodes CASSRPGQASYEQYF.

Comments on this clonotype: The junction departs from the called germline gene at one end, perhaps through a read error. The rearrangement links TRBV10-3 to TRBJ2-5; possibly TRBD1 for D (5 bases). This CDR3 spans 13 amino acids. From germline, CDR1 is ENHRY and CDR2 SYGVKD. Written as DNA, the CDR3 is TGTGCCATTATGGCGCAGGGAAGAGAGTCCCAGTACTTC. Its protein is CAIMAQGRESQYF.

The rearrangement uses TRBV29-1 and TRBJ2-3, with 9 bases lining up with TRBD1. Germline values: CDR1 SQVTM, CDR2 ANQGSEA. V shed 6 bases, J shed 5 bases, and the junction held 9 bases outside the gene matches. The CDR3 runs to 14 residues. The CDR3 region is CSVPKQGAEDTQYF. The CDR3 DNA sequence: TGCAGCGTACCGAAACAGGGGGCGGAAGATACGCAGTATTTT.

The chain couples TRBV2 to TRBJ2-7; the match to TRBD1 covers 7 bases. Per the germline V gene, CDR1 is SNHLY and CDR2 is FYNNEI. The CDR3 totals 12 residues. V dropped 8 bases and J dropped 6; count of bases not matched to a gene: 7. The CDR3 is CASGDSEIEQYF. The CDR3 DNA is TGTGCCAGCGGGGACAGTGAAATCGAGCAGTACTTC.

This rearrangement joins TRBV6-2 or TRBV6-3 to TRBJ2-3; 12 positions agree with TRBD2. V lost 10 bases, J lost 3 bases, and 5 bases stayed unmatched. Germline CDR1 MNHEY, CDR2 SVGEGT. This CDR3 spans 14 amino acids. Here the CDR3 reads CATRLAGGTDTQYF. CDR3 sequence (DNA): TGTGCCACCCGGCTAGCGGGGGGGACAGATACGCAGTATTTT.

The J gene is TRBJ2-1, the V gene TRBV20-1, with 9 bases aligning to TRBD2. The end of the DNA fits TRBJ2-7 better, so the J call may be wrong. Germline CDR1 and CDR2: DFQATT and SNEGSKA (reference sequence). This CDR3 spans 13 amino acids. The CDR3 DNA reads TGCAGTTCGCGGGGGGGGACCTACAATGAGCAGTACTTC. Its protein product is CSSRGGTYNEQYF.

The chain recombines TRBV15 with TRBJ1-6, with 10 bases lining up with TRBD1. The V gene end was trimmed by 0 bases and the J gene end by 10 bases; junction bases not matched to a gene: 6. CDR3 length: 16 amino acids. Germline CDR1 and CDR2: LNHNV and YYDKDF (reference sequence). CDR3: CATSRDDRGLKSPLHF. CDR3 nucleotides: TGTGCCACCAGCAGAGACGACAGGGGGCTGAAGTCACCCCTCCACTTT.

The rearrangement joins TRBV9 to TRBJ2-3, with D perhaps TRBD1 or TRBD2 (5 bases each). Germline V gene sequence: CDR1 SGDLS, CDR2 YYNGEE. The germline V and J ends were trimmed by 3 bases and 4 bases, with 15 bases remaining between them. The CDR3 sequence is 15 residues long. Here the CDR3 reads CASSDRGASADTQYF. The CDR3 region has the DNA TGTGCCAGCAGCGACCGAGGGGCGAGTGCAGATACGCAGTATTTT.

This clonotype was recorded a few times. CDR3 sequence reads: CSASPRDTYYEQYF. As DNA, the CDR3 is TGCAGTGCTAGCCCCAGGGACACCTACTACGAGCAGTACTTC. V gene TRBV20-1 combines with J gene TRBJ2-7; D possibly corresponds to TRBD1 (6 bases). The ends were cut back, 3 bases at V and 3 bases at J, with 15 bases in the middle. CDR1 is DFQATT, CDR2 SNEGSKA, per germline (reference sequence). The length of the CDR3 is 14 residues.

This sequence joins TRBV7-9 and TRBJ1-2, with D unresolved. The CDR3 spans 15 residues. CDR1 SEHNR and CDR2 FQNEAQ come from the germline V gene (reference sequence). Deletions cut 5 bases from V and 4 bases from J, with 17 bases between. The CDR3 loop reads CASSLQISDLYGYTF. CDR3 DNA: TGTGCCAGCAGCCTCCAGATTAGCGACCTCTATGGCTACACCTTC.

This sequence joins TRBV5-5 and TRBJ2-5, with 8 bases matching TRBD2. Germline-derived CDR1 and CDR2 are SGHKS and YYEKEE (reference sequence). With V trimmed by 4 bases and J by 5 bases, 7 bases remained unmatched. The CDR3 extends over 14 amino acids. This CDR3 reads CASSAPGGVETQYF. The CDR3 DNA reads TGTGCCAGCAGCGCGCCGGGAGGGGTTGAGACCCAGTACTTC.

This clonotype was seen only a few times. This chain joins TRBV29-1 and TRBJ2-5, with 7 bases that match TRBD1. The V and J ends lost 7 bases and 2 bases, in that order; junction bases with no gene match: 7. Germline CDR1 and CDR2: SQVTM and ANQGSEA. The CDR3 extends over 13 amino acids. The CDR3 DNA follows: TGCAGCGCTGGGACAGCGATTCAAGAGACCCAGTACTTC. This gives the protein CSAGTAIQETQYF.

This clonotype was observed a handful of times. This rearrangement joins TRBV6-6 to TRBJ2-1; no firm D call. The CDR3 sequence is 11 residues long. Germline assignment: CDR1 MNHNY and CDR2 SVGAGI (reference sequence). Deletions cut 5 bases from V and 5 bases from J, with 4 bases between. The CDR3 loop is CASSKNNEQFF. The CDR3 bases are TGTGCCAGCAGTAAGAACAATGAGCAGTTCTTC.

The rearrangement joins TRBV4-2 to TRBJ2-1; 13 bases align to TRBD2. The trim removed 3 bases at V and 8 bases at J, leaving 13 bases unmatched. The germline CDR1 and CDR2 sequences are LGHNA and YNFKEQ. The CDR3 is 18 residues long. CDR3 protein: CASSHDGAGLAGVDEQFF. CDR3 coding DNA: TGTGCCAGCAGCCACGACGGAGCCGGACTAGCGGGGGTGGATGAGCAGTTCTTC.

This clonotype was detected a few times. The CDR3 region is CAIRLTGDLDEQFF. CDR3 DNA: TGTGCCATCAGATTGACAGGGGATTTAGATGAGCAGTTCTTC. The chain recombines TRBV10-3 with TRBJ2-1; TRBD1 aligns across 8 bases. The CDR3 consists of 14 residues. Unmatched junction bases numbered 9, after V lost 6 bases and J lost 8 bases. Looked up from germline, CDR1 is ENHRY and CDR2 is SYGVKD.

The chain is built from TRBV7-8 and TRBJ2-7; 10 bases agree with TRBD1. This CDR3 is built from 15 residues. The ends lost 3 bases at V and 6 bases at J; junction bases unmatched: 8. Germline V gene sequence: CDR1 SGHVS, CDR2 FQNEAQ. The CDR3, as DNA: TGTGCCAGCAGCTTGCTCGGACAGGGGGTCTCCGAGCAGTACTTC. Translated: CASSLLGQGVSEQYF.

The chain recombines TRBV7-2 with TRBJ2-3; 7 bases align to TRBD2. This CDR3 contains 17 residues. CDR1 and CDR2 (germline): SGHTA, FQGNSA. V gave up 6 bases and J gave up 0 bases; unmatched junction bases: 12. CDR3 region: CASRSGDVLSSTDTQYF. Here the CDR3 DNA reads TGTGCCAGCAGGAGCGGGGACGTGCTCTCTAGCACAGATACGCAGTATTTT. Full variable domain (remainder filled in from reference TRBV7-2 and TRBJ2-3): GAGVSQSPSNKVTEKGKDVELRCDPISGHTALYWYRQSLGQGLEFLIYFQGNSAPDKSGLPSDRFSAERTGGSVSTLTIQRTQQEDSAVYLCASRSGDVLSSTDTQYFGPGTRLTVL.

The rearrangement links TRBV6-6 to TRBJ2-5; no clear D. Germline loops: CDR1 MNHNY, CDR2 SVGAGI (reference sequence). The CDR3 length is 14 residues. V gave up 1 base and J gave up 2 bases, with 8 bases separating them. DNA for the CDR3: TGTGCCAGCAGTTACTTAACAAGTCAAGAGACCCAGTACTTC. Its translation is CASSYLTSQETQYF.